The rows below give T cell receptor beta chains drawn from one sample of a study of CD8 T cells in seronegative destructive rheumatoid arthritis. TCRdb's copy holds only in-frame clones and misses some; the assay was immunoSEQ multiplex PCR. The sample holds 4,000 to 4,500 clones, under 85% seen once. The sequenced material came from CD8+ T cells from blood. The origin of the receptors is a woman between 50 and 70 years old with seronegative destructive rheumatoid arthritis. Each CDR3 is given with its conserved first and last residue. The D gene is left open where the match is weak. The size entry is marked missing in some rows and otherwise reads once, few, many or a size class.

v_call	d_call	j_call	clone_size	cdr3_nt	cdr3_aa
TRBV7-9	NA	TRBJ1-1	NA	TGTGCCAGCAGTATAAGGAGCACTGAAGCTTTCTTT	CASSIRSTEAFF
TRBV7-6	NA	TRBJ1-1	NA	TGTGCCAGCAGCTTAGCGGCAGGGGAGGGCACTGAAGCTTTCTTT	CASSLAAGEGTEAFF
TRBV4-1	TRBD1	TRBJ1-2	NA	TGCGCCAGCAGCCAAGAAAGGACAGGGGGCTACACCTTC	CASSQERTGGYTF
TRBV4-1	TRBD2	TRBJ2-1	NA	TGCGCCAGCAGCCAAGTCCTAGCGGGGGACCACAATGAGCAGTTCTTC	CASSQVLAGDHNEQFF
TRBV19	NA	TRBJ1-5	NA	TGTGCCAGTAGTATAGTGGCGGGGGGGCGCGGGCAGCCCCAGCATTTT	CASSIVAGGRGQPQHF
TRBV9	NA	TRBJ2-5	NA	TGTGCCAGCAGCCCCAGAACAGACCAAGAGACCCAGTACTTC	CASSPRTDQETQYF
TRBV15	NA	TRBJ2-3	NA	TGTGCCACCAGCAGAGATACCCCGACAGCGCCTAGCACAGATACGCAGTATTTT	CATSRDTPTAPSTDTQYF
TRBV6-5	NA	TRBJ1-5	few	TGTGCCAGCAGTTACGGAGGGTGGAATCAGCCCCAGCATTTT	CASSYGGWNQPQHF
TRBV7-8	NA	TRBJ1-1	few	TGTGCCAGCAGCTCCTCATCCCGGGGGACTGAAGCTTTCTTT	CASSSSSRGTEAFF
TRBV6-1	NA	TRBJ2-7	NA	TGTGCCAGCAACCGACTCCATCTGTCCTACGAGCAGTACTTC	CASNRLHLSYEQYF
TRBV11-2	NA	TRBJ2-7	NA	TGTGCCAGCAGCCTCGGCGGGTCAACCTACGAGCAGTACTTC	CASSLGGSTYEQYF
TRBV27	TRBD1	TRBJ1-4	NA	TGTGCCAGCAGTTTAGGGACAGGGGAAAAACTGTTTTTT	CASSLGTGEKLFF
TRBV9	NA	TRBJ2-1	NA	TGTGCCAGCAGCCAAGGGGGTCATGAGCAGTTCTTC	CASSQGGHEQFF
TRBV5-1	TRBD1	TRBJ2-1	NA	TGCGCCAGCAGCATAGGACAGGTCAACAATGAGCAGTTCTTC	CASSIGQVNNEQFF
TRBV6-5	TRBD1	TRBJ2-5	NA	TGTGCCAGCAGTTACACAATCGGGACAGACCAAGAGACCCAGTACTTC	CASSYTIGTDQETQYF
TRBV10-3	TRBD1	TRBJ2-7	NA	TGTGCCATCAGGGGACAGGGGGGTTCCTACGAGCAGTACTTC	CAIRGQGGSYEQYF
TRBV6-5	TRBD2	TRBJ2-3	NA	TGTGCCAGCGCCCTTGGGACTAGGGCGGATACGCAGTATTTT	CASALGTRADTQYF
TRBV10-3	TRBD2	TRBJ2-7	NA	TGTGCCACTGACTCGGGGGGGGCGTTTGACGAGCAGTACTTC	CATDSGGAFDEQYF
TRBV27	NA	TRBJ1-1	NA	TGTGCCAGCAGTTTACTTACAGGGATTATGAACACTGAAGCTTTCTTT	CASSLLTGIMNTEAFF
TRBV9	NA	TRBJ2-5	NA	TGTGCCAGCAGCGTAGAGGGGTCCTGGGAGACCCAGTACTTC	CASSVEGSWETQYF
TRBV6-5	NA	TRBJ1-2	NA	TGTGCCAGCACTCTCGGGTCTCAAAACTATGGCTACACCTTC	CASTLGSQNYGYTF
TRBV19	NA	TRBJ2-7	NA	TGTGCCAGTAGTAAAGGGGGAGACGAGCAGTACTTC	CASSKGGDEQYF